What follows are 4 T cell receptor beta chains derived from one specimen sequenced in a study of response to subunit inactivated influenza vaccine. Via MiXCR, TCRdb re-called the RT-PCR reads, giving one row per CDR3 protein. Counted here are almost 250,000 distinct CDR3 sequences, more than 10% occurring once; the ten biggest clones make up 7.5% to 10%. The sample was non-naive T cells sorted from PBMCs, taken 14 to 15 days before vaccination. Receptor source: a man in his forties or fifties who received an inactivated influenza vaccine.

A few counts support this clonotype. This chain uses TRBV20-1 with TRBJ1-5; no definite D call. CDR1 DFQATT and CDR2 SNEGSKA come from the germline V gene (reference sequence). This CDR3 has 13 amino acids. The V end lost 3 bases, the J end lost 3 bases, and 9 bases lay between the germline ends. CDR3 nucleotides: TGCAGTGCTAGTCTGGGTTTCAATCAGCCCCAGCATTTT. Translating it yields CSASLGFNQPQHF.

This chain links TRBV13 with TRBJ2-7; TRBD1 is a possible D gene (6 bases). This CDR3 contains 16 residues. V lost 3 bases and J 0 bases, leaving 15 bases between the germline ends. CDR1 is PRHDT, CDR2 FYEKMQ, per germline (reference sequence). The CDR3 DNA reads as TGTGCCAGCAGCTTGGGCAGGGGAAGTGGCTCCTACGAGCAGTACTTC. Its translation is CASSLGRGSGSYEQYF.

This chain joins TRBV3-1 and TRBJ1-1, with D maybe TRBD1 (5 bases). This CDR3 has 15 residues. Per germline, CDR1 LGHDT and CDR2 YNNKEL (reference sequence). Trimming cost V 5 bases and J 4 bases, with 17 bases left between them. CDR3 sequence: CASSFLQDLGTEAFF. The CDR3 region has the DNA TGTGCCAGCAGCTTTCTACAGGACTTGGGCACTGAAGCTTTCTTT.

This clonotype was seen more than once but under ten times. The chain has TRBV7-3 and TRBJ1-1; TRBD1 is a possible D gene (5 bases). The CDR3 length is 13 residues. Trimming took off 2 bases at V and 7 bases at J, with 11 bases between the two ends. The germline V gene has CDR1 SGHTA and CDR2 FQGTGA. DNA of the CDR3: TGTGCCAGCAGCTTAGCCAGGGAAAATGAAGCTTTCTTT. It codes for CASSLARENEAFF.